Each of the 13 T cell receptor beta chains below was sequenced from the same sample in a study of identical twins. TCRdb reprocessed the 5' RACE reads with MiXCR, giving one entry per CDR3 protein. Here the sample spans 450,000 or so distinct CDR3 sequences, 20% to 25% being singletons. The sample was also reused in another study, on T cells expressing NK-cell markers.

Input material: CD4+ T cells sorted from blood. The receptors here all came from a woman aged 18 to 35 in good health.

This clonotype was detected ten times or more. This sequence joins TRBV7-9 and TRBJ2-2; D is possibly TRBD1 or TRBD2 (5 bases each). The CDR3 has 16 residues. Germline V gene sequence: CDR1 SEHNR, CDR2 FQNEAQ (reference sequence). V gave up 5 bases and J gave up 1 base, with 14 bases separating them. The CDR3 nucleotides are TGTGCCAGCAGCGCCCCGGGACCCGTGAACACCGGGGAGCTGTTTTTT. Translated, it gives CASSAPGPVNTGELFF.

Written as DNA, the CDR3 is TGTGCCATCAGTGAGACAGGGGGCGATCAGCCCCAGCATTTT. Protein: CAISETGGDQPQHF. The chain recombines TRBV10-3 with TRBJ1-5; TRBD1 matches at 9 bases. The CDR3 covers 14 residues. The germline gives CDR1 ENHRY, CDR2 SYGVKD. V gave up 2 bases and J gave up 5 bases; unmatched junction bases: 1.

This clonotype has a handful of counts. V usage is TRBV5-1 and J usage is TRBJ2-1; TRBD2 aligns across 7 bases. J was trimmed by 7 bases and V by 5 bases; bases with no gene match: 9. The germline gives CDR1 SGHRS, CDR2 YFSETQ. This CDR3 is built from 14 residues. The CDR3 sequence is CASSWGGLGNEQFF. CDR3 in DNA: TGCGCCAGCAGTTGGGGGGGACTGGGGAATGAGCAGTTCTTC.

This clonotype was counted between two and nine times. The rearrangement links TRBV7-2 to TRBJ1-1; the match to TRBD1 covers 8 bases. J gave up 6 bases and V 3 bases, and 3 bases lay outside the gene matches. The CDR3 spans 13 residues. Germline values: CDR1 SGHTA, CDR2 FQGNSA. CDR3 DNA sequence: TGTGCCAGCAGCTTCGGGACAGGCCCTGAAGCTTTCTTT. Its protein product is CASSFGTGPEAFF. The full variable domain, completed using reference TRBV7-2 and TRBJ1-1, is GAGVSQSPSNKVTEKGKDVELRCDPISGHTALYWYRQSLGQGLEFLIYFQGNSAPDKSGLPSDRFSAERTGGSVSTLTIQRTQQEDSAVYLCASSFGTGPEAFFGQGTRLTVV.

This clonotype was counted ten times or more. V and J are TRBV5-6 and TRBJ2-1; TRBD2 aligns across 11 bases. This CDR3 has 20 residues. Trimming took 3 bases from V and 5 from J; bases not matched to a gene: 19. The V gene's germline CDR1 is SGHDT and CDR2 YYEEEE. CDR3 protein: CASSSTGRSGRAITHNEQFF. The CDR3 nucleotides are TGTGCCAGCAGCTCCACGGGTCGTAGCGGGAGGGCCATCACGCACAATGAGCAGTTCTTC.

The chain couples TRBV12-5 to TRBJ2-5; the D is unclear. The CDR3 spans 17 residues. V gave up 4 bases and J gave up 1 base, with 19 bases separating them. Germline CDR1 and CDR2: LGHNT and FRNRAP. CDR3 in amino acids: CASGSPRRKSLQETQYF. The CDR3 coding sequence is TGTGCTAGTGGTTCCCCCAGGAGAAAAAGCCTCCAAGAGACCCAGTACTTC.

The V call is TRBV24-1, the J call TRBJ2-3; D is ambiguous. Trimming stripped 1 base from V and 4 bases from J, with 5 bases between. This CDR3 is 13 amino acids long. Germline CDR1 is KGHDR and CDR2 is SFDVKD. The CDR3: CATSDLVADTQYF. The CDR3 DNA follows: TGTGCCACCAGTGATTTAGTCGCAGATACGCAGTATTTT.

This clonotype has just a few counts. The chain uses TRBV11-2 and TRBJ1-1, with D possibly TRBD1 on 5 matching bases. The CDR3 contains 15 residues. V was cut by 1 base and J by 4 bases, with 13 bases left in between. The germline V gene encodes CDR1 SGHAT and CDR2 FQNNGV. The CDR3: CASSLVGVLGTEAFF. For the CDR3, the DNA is TGTGCCAGCAGCTTAGTGGGGGTTTTGGGCACTGAAGCTTTCTTT.

V usage is TRBV7-9 and J usage is TRBJ2-5; 11 bases match TRBD1. The CDR3 spans 16 residues. V dropped 3 bases and J dropped 5; count of bases not matched to a gene: 8. The germline CDR1 and CDR2 sequences are SEHNR and FQNEAQ (reference sequence). The CDR3 nucleotides read TGTGCCAGCAGCTTCCCCGGACAGGGGGCGGTTGAGACCCAGTACTTC. The encoded protein is CASSFPGQGAVETQYF. The whole variable domain, filled in from reference TRBV7-9 and TRBJ2-5, reads DTGVSQNPRHKITKRGQNVTFRCDPISEHNRLYWYRQTLGQGPEFLTYFQNEAQLEKSRLLSDRFSAERPKGSFSTLEIQRTEQGDSAMYLCASSFPGQGAVETQYFGPGTRLLVL.

This clonotype came up a few times. This chain connects TRBV6-5 to TRBJ1-1; a possible D gene is TRBD1 (6 bases). The germline V and J ends were trimmed by 2 bases and 4 bases, with 17 bases remaining between them. Germline V CDR1 and CDR2: MNHEY, SVGAGI. This CDR3 contains 16 residues. The chain's CDR3 is CASSYGGDRLGTEAFF. For the CDR3, the DNA is TGTGCCAGCAGTTACGGGGGTGACAGGTTGGGCACTGAAGCTTTCTTT.

V usage is TRBV14 and J usage is TRBJ2-7; the D is unclear. The CDR3 consists of 15 residues. CDR1 and CDR2 from the germline V gene are SGHDN and FVKESK. The ends were cut back, 1 base at V and 5 bases at J, with 15 bases in the middle. CDR3 amino acids: CASSQVWSSPDEQYF. CDR3 nucleotide sequence: TGTGCCAGCAGCCAAGTATGGAGTAGCCCTGACGAGCAGTACTTC.

The J gene is TRBJ2-1, the V gene TRBV6-4, with TRBD2 identical over 7 bases. J lost 7 bases, V lost 4 bases, and 4 bases had no gene match. Germline CDR1 and CDR2: MRHNA and SNTAGT. This CDR3 contains 13 residues. The CDR3: CASSAVGGNEQFF. CDR3 bases: TGTGCCAGCAGTGCGGTGGGAGGGAATGAGCAGTTCTTC.

This clonotype was found a few times. V gene TRBV29-1 combines with J gene TRBJ1-2; D not resolved. This CDR3 has 14 amino acids. Trimming removed 5 bases from V and 8 bases from J, with 21 bases in between. Germline V gene lookup returns CDR1 SQVTM and CDR2 ANQGSEA. CDR3 DNA: TGCAGCGTTTCCTGGTCCAGAGCATTGGACGGCTACACCTTC. Protein: CSVSWSRALDGYTF.